Each of the 25 T cell receptor beta chains below was sequenced from the same sample in a study of T cell repertoires in cytomegalovirus infection. The antigens these receptors bind are not known. TCRdb redid the calling of the reads with MiXCR, one entry per CDR3 protein. The sample has a few hundred thousand distinct CDR3 sequences, about 40% seen once. Sequenced material: cultured PBMCs, taken from culture after CMV antigen stimulation. The receptors here all came from a human donor in good health (CMV status not recorded). Some clones in this sample may be carry-over from other donors' samples.

V and J are TRBV28 and TRBJ2-5; the D gene is possibly TRBD1 (6 bases). The CDR3 sequence is 14 residues long. The germline V gene has CDR1 MDHEN and CDR2 SYDVKM. V lost 6 bases and J lost 1, with 12 bases in between. As DNA, the CDR3 is TGTGCCAGCAGCCTGACAGGAACCCAAGAGACCCAGTACTTC. Translating gives CASSLTGTQETQYF.

This clonotype was recorded a few times. The chain couples TRBV5-1 to TRBJ2-5; TRBD1 matches 7 bases. Germline V gives CDR1 SGHRS, CDR2 YFSETQ. The junction had 8 bases not matched to a gene; V was cut back by 4 bases and J by 5 bases. The length of the CDR3 is 14 residues. CDR3 region: CASSPLGGSETQYF. In DNA, the CDR3 is TGCGCCAGCAGCCCCCTAGGGGGCTCGGAGACCCAGTACTTC. The whole variable domain, remainder taken from reference TRBV5-1 and TRBJ2-5, is KAGVTQTPRYLIKTRGQQVTLSCSPISGHRSVSWYQQTPGQGLQFLFEYFSETQRNKGNFPGRFSGRQFSNSRSEMNVSTLELGDSALYLCASSPLGGSETQYFGPGTRLLVL.

The V gene is TRBV12-3 or TRBV12-4, the J gene TRBJ2-3; 8 nucleotides agree with TRBD1. V shed 0 bases and J 4 bases; nucleotides not matched to a gene: 6. The length of the CDR3 is 16 residues. CDR3 region: CASSLARQGWADTQYF. The CDR3 bases are TGTGCCAGCAGTTTAGCGCGACAGGGGTGGGCAGATACGCAGTATTTT.

The chain links TRBV5-5 to TRBJ2-5, with unresolved D. Trimming stripped 4 bases from V and 2 bases from J, with 12 bases between. The CDR3 consists of 14 residues. Germline CDR1 and CDR2: SGHKS and YYEKEE (reference sequence). Written as DNA, the CDR3 is TGTGCCAGCAGCCCGGGCTATACGCAAGAGACCCAGTACTTC. This translates into CASSPGYTQETQYF.

The chain is built from TRBV12-3 or TRBV12-4 and TRBJ2-4; D uncertain. This CDR3 is built from 16 residues. V was clipped by 4 bases and J by 0 bases, with 13 bases between them. The DNA for the CDR3 is TGTGCCAGCAGTTCCGAGTTGCAGCAAGCCAAAAACATTCAGTACTTC. As protein: CASSSELQQAKNIQYF.

This clonotype appeared a single time. The J gene is TRBJ1-2, the V gene TRBV7-6; D is possibly TRBD1 (6 bases). The CDR3 spans 14 residues. The V and J ends lost 1 base and 6 bases respectively, with 12 bases between them. The V gene's germline CDR1 is SGHVS and CDR2 FNYEAQ. In DNA form, the CDR3 reads TGTGCCAGCAGCTTAGGAAGACAGGAGAATGGCTACACCTTC. Translated, it gives CASSLGRQENGYTF.

This CDR3 is CSASDDPGGTDTQYF. The CDR3 DNA is TGCAGTGCTAGTGACGACCCTGGGGGCACAGATACGCAGTATTTT. The chain links TRBV20-1 to TRBJ2-3, with D unclear. The CDR3 extends over 15 amino acids. Germline CDR1 is DFQATT and CDR2 is SNEGSKA (reference sequence). The V end was cut by 3 bases, the J end by 1 base, with 14 bases between.

The rearrangement links TRBV7-9 to TRBJ2-7; D is ambiguous. This CDR3 is built from 14 residues. V lost 5 bases to trimming and J lost 4 bases, with 15 bases between them. Per the germline V gene, CDR1 is SEHNR and CDR2 is FQNEAQ (reference sequence). The CDR3 nucleotides read TGTGCCAGCAGCCGAGCCCCCGCGGTTTACGAGCAGTACTTC. Its translation: CASSRAPAVYEQYF.

V usage is TRBV19 and J usage is TRBJ2-3, with D unclear. Germline V gene sequence: CDR1 LNHDA, CDR2 SQIVND (reference sequence). The length of the CDR3 is 14 residues. Trimming took off 2 bases at V and 8 bases at J, with 14 bases between the two ends. Here the CDR3 reads CASSISVGSGTQYF. The CDR3 nucleotides are TGTGCCAGTAGTATATCTGTTGGGTCGGGTACGCAGTATTTT.

In this sample, this clonotype turned up a few times. V gene TRBV7-2 combines with J gene TRBJ1-1, with D possibly TRBD1 on 5 matching bases. This CDR3 region has 15 residues. Germline V gene lookup returns CDR1 SGHTA and CDR2 FQGNSA. Trimming left V 2 bases short and J 3 bases short, with 13 bases between. CDR3 protein: CASSLSQGRYTEAFF. The CDR3 nucleotides read TGTGCCAGCAGCTTAAGCCAGGGAAGGTACACTGAAGCTTTCTTT.

The rearrangement joins TRBV7-2 to TRBJ1-3, with D unclear. CDR1 and CDR2 (germline): SGHTA, FQGNSA. Trimming took off 3 bases at V and 1 base at J, with 13 bases between the two ends. This CDR3 comprises 16 residues. The DNA of the CDR3 is TGTGCCAGCAGCTTGAGTTTCGGGAGATCTGGAAACACCATATATTTT. This encodes CASSLSFGRSGNTIYF.

This chain connects TRBV7-2 to TRBJ1-1; D not resolved. CDR1 SGHTA and CDR2 FQGNSA come from the germline V gene. CDR3 size: 12 residues. Trimming shortened V by 5 bases and J by 4 bases, and 8 bases separated the two germline ends. The CDR3 nucleotides read TGTGCCAGCAGCCGTTTGAGCACTGAAGCTTTCTTT. Amino acid sequence: CASSRLSTEAFF.

The genes are TRBV20-1 and TRBJ1-6; TRBD1 agrees at 8 bases. The length of the CDR3 is 14 residues. CDR1 DFQATT and CDR2 SNEGSKA come from the germline V gene (reference sequence). Trimming cost V 5 bases and J 6 bases; bases outside gene matches: 6. The CDR3 is CSAPQGARNSPLHF. Written as DNA, the CDR3 is TGCAGTGCTCCGCAGGGGGCGCGTAATTCACCCCTCCACTTT.

This clonotype was recorded only once. The chain has TRBV28 and TRBJ2-7; the D gene is possibly TRBD1 (6 bases). The CDR3 consists of 12 residues. In germline, CDR1 is MDHEN, CDR2 SYDVKM. Deletions cut 10 bases from V and 3 bases from J, with 13 bases between. The CDR3 is CATRGQLYEQYF. The CDR3 coding sequence is TGTGCCACCAGAGGACAGCTCTACGAGCAGTACTTC.

This clonotype has just a few counts. The J gene is TRBJ2-1, the V gene TRBV10-3, with TRBD2 matching 14 bases. The CDR3 spans 19 residues. Germline CDR1 and CDR2: ENHRY and SYGVKD. V shed 1 base and J 6 bases; nucleotides not matched to a gene: 11. This CDR3 reads CAISEWKGGLAGDRNEQFF. The CDR3 nucleotides are TGTGCCATCAGTGAGTGGAAAGGGGGACTAGCGGGGGATCGCAATGAGCAGTTCTTC.

This rearrangement joins TRBV20-1 to TRBJ1-1; D is ambiguous. CDR3 length: 11 amino acids. Between the trimmed V and J ends, which lost 7 bases and 2 bases, there was a span of 8 bases. Germline V gives CDR1 DFQATT, CDR2 SNEGSKA (reference sequence). In nucleotides, the CDR3 is TGCAGTGGGGTCCTCAACACTGAAGCTTTCTTT. It translates to CSGVLNTEAFF.

This clonotype was seen a single time. The chain joins TRBV20-1 to TRBJ2-7; the D gene is possibly TRBD1 (6 bases). Germline V gene lookup returns CDR1 DFQATT and CDR2 SNEGSKA (reference sequence). CDR3 size: 11 residues. With 6 bases removed from V and 3 bases from J, the gap between germline ends came to 9 bases. CDR3 nucleotides: TGCAGTGCCAAGACAGGCTACGAGCAGTACTTC. Its translation: CSAKTGYEQYF.

In its sample, this clonotype was seen once. This chain connects TRBV12-3 or TRBV12-4 to TRBJ2-1; D is perhaps TRBD2 (8 bases). V was cut by 8 bases and J by 5 bases, with 22 bases left in between. The CDR3 consists of 16 residues. The CDR3 loop is CASARGGGRQHNEQFF. The CDR3 DNA reads as TGTGCCAGCGCTCGAGGGGGCGGGAGGCAACACAATGAGCAGTTCTTC.

This clonotype was seen just once. The chain uses TRBV29-1 and TRBJ1-2, with 9 bases matching TRBD1. The CDR3 spans 13 residues. V lost 4 bases to trimming and J lost 8 bases; unmatched junction nucleotides: 8. Germline-derived CDR1 and CDR2 are SQVTM and ANQGSEA. The CDR3 sequence: CSVAPTGGRGYTF. CDR3 sequence (DNA): TGCAGCGTTGCCCCAACAGGGGGCAGGGGCTACACCTTC.

This rearrangement joins TRBV12-3 or TRBV12-4 to TRBJ1-2; TRBD1 is a possible D gene (6 bases). V gave up 8 bases and J gave up 8 bases, with 18 bases separating them. The CDR3 covers 13 residues. The CDR3 DNA reads as TGTGCCAGCGCTCCGGGGGGGGCTTTGGGCTACACCTTC. Translating gives CASAPGGALGYTF.

The chain combines TRBV12-5 with TRBJ1-5; no definite D call. V lost 6 bases to trimming and J lost 2 bases, with 14 bases between them. The CDR3 has 15 residues. Germline CDR1 and CDR2: LGHNT and FRNRAP. The CDR3 bases are TGTGCTAGTGGCCCGACCCGGCGGGGCAATCAGCCCCAGCATTTT. Translating gives CASGPTRRGNQPQHF. Variable domain in full (rest from reference TRBV12-5 and TRBJ1-5): DARVTQTPRHKVTEMGQEVTMRCQPILGHNTVFWYRQTMMQGLELLAYFRNRAPLDDSGMPKDRFSAEMPDATLATLKIQPSEPRDSAVYFCASGPTRRGNQPQHFGDGTRLSIL.

The chain has TRBV5-1 and TRBJ2-5, with D unclear. Looked up from germline, CDR1 is SGHRS and CDR2 is YFSETQ. V was shortened by 1 base and J by 4 bases, with 8 bases between the two germline ends. The CDR3 is made up of 13 amino acids. This CDR3 is CASSLIPGETQYF. The CDR3 DNA reads as TGCGCCAGCAGCTTGATTCCGGGAGAGACCCAGTACTTC.

This clonotype was detected a few times. The V gene is TRBV7-2, the J gene TRBJ2-2; maybe TRBD2 (5 bases). The CDR3 extends over 13 amino acids. Per the germline V gene, CDR1 is SGHTA and CDR2 is FQGNSA. Between the trimmed V and J ends, which lost 5 bases and 4 bases, there was a span of 8 bases. Here the CDR3 DNA reads TGTGCCAGCAGCGAGGACTTCACCGGGGAGCTGTTTTTT. Its protein product is CASSEDFTGELFF.

This clonotype was observed a few times. This chain links TRBV11-1 with TRBJ2-1, with 11 bases matching TRBD1. Germline V gene sequence: CDR1 SGHAT, CDR2 FQDESV (reference sequence). CDR3 length equals 17 residues. Unmatched junction bases numbered 13, after V lost 5 bases and J lost 7 bases. In DNA form, the CDR3 reads TGTGCCAGCAGCGTAGGACAGGGGGCGCGAAGGGGGAATGAGCAGTTCTTC. This gives the protein CASSVGQGARRGNEQFF.

This clonotype was seen a handful of times. The chain joins TRBV6-1 to TRBJ2-2; D not resolved. The CDR3 runs 16 residues. Germline V lookup: CDR1 MNHNS, CDR2 SASEGT. With 2 bases removed from V and 1 base from J, the gap between germline ends came to 11 bases. This CDR3 is CASSEPRFGNTGELFF. DNA of the CDR3: TGTGCCAGCAGTGAACCGAGGTTTGGGAACACCGGGGAGCTGTTTTTT.